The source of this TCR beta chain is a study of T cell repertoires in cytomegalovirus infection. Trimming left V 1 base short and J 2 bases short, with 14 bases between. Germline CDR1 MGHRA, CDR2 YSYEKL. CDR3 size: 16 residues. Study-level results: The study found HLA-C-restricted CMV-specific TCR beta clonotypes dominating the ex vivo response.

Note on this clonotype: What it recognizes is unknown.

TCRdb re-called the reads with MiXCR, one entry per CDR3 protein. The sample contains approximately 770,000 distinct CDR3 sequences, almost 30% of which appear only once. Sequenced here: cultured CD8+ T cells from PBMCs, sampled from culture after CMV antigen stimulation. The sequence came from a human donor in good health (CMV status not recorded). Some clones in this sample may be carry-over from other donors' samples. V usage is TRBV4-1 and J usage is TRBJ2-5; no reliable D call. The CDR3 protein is CASSQASMGWQETQYF. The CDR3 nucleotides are TGCGCCAGCAGCCAAGCATCGATGGGGTGGCAAGAGACCCAGTACTTC.